The clone carrying this T cell receptor (beta chain) was seen a few times. The germline V and J ends were trimmed by 4 bases and 4 bases, with 13 bases remaining between them. The CDR3 is made up of 15 amino acids. Germline values: CDR1 SGHTA, CDR2 FQGTGA. Each CDR3 protein gets one entry after TCRdb re-called the RACE reads with MiXCR. Altogether approximately 84,000 distinct CDR3 sequences are present, roughly 10% being singletons, with the ten largest covering 1.5% to 2%. This entry comes from a study of human T cells and chemical hapten exposure. At the level of the study: Donors were sensitized with 2% DPC on the upper inner arm.

Indicated time point: patch test 2, 6 weeks after DPC sensitization. Noted treatment: therapeutic diphenylcyclopropenone sensitization with weekly scalp DPC. Researchers sampled blood before each patch test went on. Non-pregnant alopecia patients aged 18 to 70, suitable for DPC therapy. This chain links TRBV7-3 with TRBJ2-2; D gene ambiguous. This specimen was whole blood, taken in connection with sensitization to the hapten diphenylcyclopropenone (DPC). The sequence came from a man between 18 and 35 years old with alopecia areata. Some clones in this sample may be carry-over from other donors' samples. The chain's CDR3 is CASSYGFSTTGELFF. The DNA of the CDR3 is TGTGCCAGCAGCTATGGTTTCTCGACCACCGGGGAGCTGTTTTTT.